This T cell receptor beta chain was sequenced in a study of blood T cell repertoires in COVID-19. The method was immunoSEQ multiplex PCR; TCRdb's version includes in-frame clones alone and lacks a portion of them. The repertoire holds over 200,000 clones, with 80% to 90% as singletons. Germline loops: CDR1 SGHAT, CDR2 FQNNGV. The CDR3 is made up of 14 amino acids. Trimming pared 0 bases from V and 2 bases from J, leaving 7 bases between. Enrolled through a virtual design, the participants were between roughly 18 and 100 years of age and came from some 25 US areas. A PCR-confirmed or clinician-diagnosed COVID-19 case had contacted exposed participants within 2 weeks of entry.

The chain uses TRBV11-2 and TRBJ1-1; D gene unclear. Sequences were obtained from PBMCs or T cells enriched from blood (not recorded which). This sequence originates from a woman aged 25 to 39 who had been exposed to COVID-19. CDR3 region: CASSLEFSNTEAFF. DNA of the CDR3: TGTGCCAGCAGCTTAGAGTTCAGTAACACTGAAGCTTTCTTT.